The 25 T cell receptor beta chains reported below all come from one sample, sequenced in a study of tumor and adjacent non-tumor tissue in lung cancer. Three rounds of nested PCR, following a modified ARM-PCR protocol, produced the TCRbeta library. TCRdb ran MiXCR on the multiplex PCR reads and lists one entry per CDR3 protein. The sample lists fewer than 75,000 distinct CDR3 sequences, around three quarters occurring once. This sample's RNA came from whole unsorted tissue. This non-tumor lung sample came from over 3 cm beyond the tumor edge. The sample taken for sequencing was distant non-tumor lung tissue. All receptors come from a man in his 60s with non-small cell lung cancer.

Points on this clonotype: The junction shows a germline mismatch at one end, possibly a read error. The chain combines TRBV28 with TRBJ1-5; D remains unclear. CDR3 length equals 14 residues. Looked up from germline, CDR1 is MDHEN and CDR2 is SYDVKM. This chain's CDR3 is CARRPSANNQPQHF. In nucleotides, the CDR3 is TGTGCCAGGAGACCAAGCGCGAACAATCAGCCCCAGCACTTT.

The chain couples TRBV4-2 to TRBJ2-7; a possible D gene is TRBD2 (6 bases). There are 14 residues in the CDR3. V was trimmed by 9 bases and J by 5 bases, leaving 20 bases between them. CDR1 is LGHNA and CDR2 is YNFKEQ in the germline V gene. CDR3 in DNA: TGTGCCAGTAGCTACCAGGATGGGAGGAACGAGCAGTACTTC. Residues: CASSYQDGRNEQYF.

This clonotype showed up many times. The V and J genes are TRBV19 and TRBJ1-5, with 10 positions matching TRBD1. CDR1 and CDR2 (germline): LNHDA, SQIVND (reference sequence). The CDR3 is made up of 13 amino acids. J lost 5 bases, V lost 10 bases, and 5 bases had no gene match. The CDR3 loop is CATTGTGDQPQHF. CDR3 nucleotide sequence: TGTGCCACCACTGGGACAGGGGATCAGCCCCAGCATTTT.

Ten or more counts support this clonotype. The chain couples TRBV7-3 to TRBJ1-1; TRBD1 is a possible D gene (5 bases). The germline V gene has CDR1 SGHTA and CDR2 FQGTGA. This CDR3 spans 14 amino acids. V lost 3 bases to trimming and J lost 6 bases, with 14 bases between them. For the CDR3, the DNA is TGTGCCAGCAGCTTGGGGCGCGGGGGATCTGAAGCTTTCTTT. It is translated as CASSLGRGGSEAFF.

Of note for this clonotype: This CDR3 fails to terminate in the conserved phenylalanine or tryptophan, so it likely reflects a read error. Because the CDR3's place on the DNA is in doubt, the DNA is left out and the CDR3 is given as listed by TCRdb. The chain has TRBV27 and TRBJ2-5; the table gives TRBD1 as D, unverified against the DNA. The CDR3 has 15 amino acids, counting both end residues. Germline CDR1 MNHEY, CDR2 SMNVEV (reference sequence). CDR3 region: CASSLLQGYQETQYL.

As regards this clonotype: A read error may be the cause here, since a much bigger clone is one base away. V gene TRBV5-1 combines with J gene TRBJ2-6; D gene unclear. Germline values: CDR1 SGHRS, CDR2 YFSETQ. This CDR3 comprises 15 residues. The CDR3 sequence: CASGLAPSGANVLTF. CDR3 coding DNA: TGCGCCAGCGGCTTGGCTCCATCTGGGGCCAACGTCCTGACTTTC.

Note on this clonotype: Its ends do not fully match the called genes, so a read error is possible. The chain uses TRBV5-6 and TRBJ2-5; weak D call: TRBD1 (6 bases). CDR3 size: 16 residues. CDR1 and CDR2 (germline): SGHDT, YYEEEE. CDR3 DNA sequence: TGTGCCAGCAGCTTGGGGGGCGCACACAGGGTGCGGGCCCAGTGCTTC. Translating gives CASSLGGAHRVRAQCF.

Worth noting for this clonotype: As the CDR3 is not closed by the conserved phenylalanine or tryptophan, this likely results from a read error. No DNA is shown, since the ends of the CDR3 on it are uncertain; the CDR3 is the one TCRdb lists. The V call is TRBV20-1, the J call TRBJ1-5; the DNA was not compared with TRBD1, the D call given in the table. With termini counted, the CDR3 has 13 amino acids. Germline loops: CDR1 DFQATT, CDR2 SNEGSKA (reference sequence). The CDR3 sequence is CSAQAGTEQPQHY.

Concerning this clonotype itself: One junction end disagrees with the germline gene, perhaps due to a read error. The chain couples TRBV5-1 to TRBJ2-7, with TRBD1 as a possible D gene (6 bases). The CDR3 has 14 amino acids. CDR1 and CDR2 (germline): SGHRS, YFSETQ. This chain's CDR3 is CASSLMGADYEQYF. The CDR3 bases are TGCGCCAGCAGCTTGATGGGGGCGGATTACGAGCAATACTTC.

Note on this clonotype: Without the conserved terminal phenylalanine or tryptophan, this CDR3 likely stems from a read error. The DNA is left out, because the CDR3 cannot be placed on it with certainty; the CDR3 is given as TCRdb lists it. This chain links TRBV6-5 with TRBJ2-7; the listed D gene, TRBD2, was not tested against the DNA. CDR1 is MNHEY and CDR2 is SVGAGI in the germline V gene. The CDR3 numbers 15 amino acids, ends counted. The chain's CDR3 is CASSYSRRETADRYL.

This clonotype appeared once. This chain joins TRBV11-2 and TRBJ2-7, with unresolved D. Germline V gives CDR1 SGHAT, CDR2 FQNNGV. V lost 0 bases, J lost 3 bases, and 9 bases lay in between. The CDR3 runs 14 residues. CDR3 DNA: TGTGCCAGCAGCTTAGACAAGCGTTGCTACGAGCAGTACTTC. Amino acids: CASSLDKRCYEQYF.

With regard to this clonotype: It is likely a read error, because the conserved phenylalanine at the end of the CDR3 is missing. The gene calls are TRBV29-1 and TRBJ2-1, with D hard to call. Trimming left V 7 bases short and J 6 bases short, with 16 bases between. The CDR3 is 13 residues long. The germline V gene encodes CDR1 SQVTM and CDR2 ANQGSEA. Here the CDR3 DNA reads TGCAGCGCTGAGAAGTGGGAAATCAATGAGCAGTTCTTG. The encoded protein is CSAEKWEINEQFL.

This chain connects TRBV12-3 or TRBV12-4 to TRBJ1-2; no clear D gene. CDR3 length: 13 amino acids. Trimming left V 6 bases short and J 10 bases short, with 18 bases between. CDR3 in DNA: TGTGCCAGCAGACCCCAATATAACAATGACTACACCTTC. It yields the protein CASRPQYNNDYTF.

Points on this clonotype: This CDR3 is missing its conserved last phenylalanine or tryptophan, likely due to a read error. This chain links TRBV10-3 with TRBJ2-7, with D possibly matching TRBD2 (5 bases). V lost 6 bases, J lost 5 bases, and 20 bases lay in between. Per the germline V gene, CDR1 is ENHRY and CDR2 is SYGVKD. The CDR3 loop spans 15 amino acids. Here the CDR3 reads CAIRRRRDTTDEQYS. The CDR3 DNA is TGTGCCATCAGAAGGAGGAGAGACACCACAGACGAGCAGTACTCT.

The rearrangement joins TRBV7-3 to TRBJ2-1, with 11 nucleotides matching TRBD2. Per the germline V gene, CDR1 is SGHTA and CDR2 is FQGTGA. This CDR3 is 18 amino acids long. The junction had 13 bases not matched to a gene; V was cut back by 4 bases and J by 5 bases. In DNA, the CDR3 is TGTGCCAGCAGCTCCACGGCTCGCCCGGGACTAGCGGACAATGAGCAGTTCTTC. It codes for CASSSTARPGLADNEQFF.

Details on this clonotype: One junction end does not reproduce the germline sequence, and a read error may be involved. V is TRBV9 and J is TRBJ2-2, with a tentative D call TRBD2 (5 bases). The CDR3 extends over 15 amino acids. Germline values: CDR1 SGDLS, CDR2 YYNGEE. Here the CDR3 reads CASSVGTKNTGKLFF. The CDR3, as DNA: TGTGCCAGCAGCGTAGGGACCAAGAACACCGGGAAGCTGTTTTTT.

In regard to this clonotype: A read error may account for a junction end that differs from germline. The genes are TRBV6-5 and TRBJ2-7, with D tentatively TRBD1 (7 bases). CDR3 size: 15 residues. CDR1 and CDR2 from the germline V gene are MNHEY and SVGAGI. The chain's CDR3 is CASNYGGGQVYEQYF. The CDR3 DNA follows: TGTGCCAGCAATTACGGGGGTGGACAGGTTTACGAGCAGTACTTC.

With respect to this clonotype: The germline gene is not matched at one end of the junction; a read error may be the cause. The chain combines TRBV11-1 with TRBJ2-7; 7 bases are a match to TRBD1. CDR3 size: 15 residues. Germline V gene data show CDR1 as SGHAT and CDR2 as FQDESV (reference sequence). DNA for the CDR3: TGTGCCAGCAGCTTACACCAAGGGGGCCGCTACGGGCAGTACTTC. Translated, it gives CASSLHQGGRYGQYF.

As concerns this clonotype: An end of the junction does not agree with germline; a read error may underlie this. The V and J genes are TRBV29-1 and TRBJ2-1; 9 bases fit TRBD2. CDR1 and CDR2 from the germline V gene are SQVTM and ANQGSEA. This CDR3 contains 17 residues. The CDR3 region is CNVEDPRREGYYNELFF. CDR3 DNA sequence: TGCAACGTTGAAGATCCGAGGCGGGAGGGCTACTACAATGAGCTGTTCTTC.

As regards this clonotype: The junction departs from the called germline gene at one end, perhaps through a read error. The chain is built from TRBV4-2 and TRBJ2-3; the match to TRBD2 covers 8 bases. CDR1 is LGHNA and CDR2 is YNFKEQ in the germline V gene. The CDR3 sequence is 16 residues long. The CDR3 loop reads CVTSQGGTSGTDAQYF. Here the CDR3 DNA reads TGTGTCACCAGCCAAGGAGGCACTAGCGGCACAGATGCGCAGTATTTT.

As to this clonotype: Its ends do not fully match the called genes, so a read error is possible. The chain has TRBV11-3 and TRBJ2-3, with D possibly matching TRBD2 (5 bases). Germline V CDR1 and CDR2: SGHNT, YENEEA. This CDR3 is built from 16 residues. The chain's CDR3 is CASNSVLADITETQYF. The CDR3 nucleotides are TGTGCCAGCAACTCCGTGCTAGCAGATATCACAGAAACGCAATATTTT.

Comment on this clonotype: One end of the junction is discordant with germline, which a read error may explain. The chain links TRBV4-1 to TRBJ2-1, with D possibly being TRBD2 (6 bases). This CDR3 region has 14 residues. Germline V gene data show CDR1 as MGHRA and CDR2 as YSYEKL. CDR3 sequence (DNA): TGCGCCAGCAGCACCGGAGGGGCGTCTTATGAGCAGCTCTTC. It specifies CASSTGGASYEQLF.

V usage is TRBV4-2 and J usage is TRBJ2-7; TRBD1 matches at 7 bases. The CDR3 extends over 14 amino acids. V was pared by 4 bases and J by 6 bases, with 9 bases of the junction left unmatched. Germline-derived CDR1 and CDR2 are LGHNA and YNFKEQ. CDR3 residues: CASSLTGSRGEQYF. CDR3 DNA: TGTGCCAGCAGCCTGACAGGGAGTAGGGGCGAGCAGTACTTC.

Remarks on this clonotype: Since a much larger clone is just one base distant, this may be a read error. The chain employs TRBV19 and TRBJ2-3; the D is unclear. The V and J ends lost 3 bases and 1 base respectively, with 11 bases between them. Germline loops: CDR1 LNHDA, CDR2 SQIVND (reference sequence). This CDR3 contains 15 residues. For the CDR3, the DNA is TGTGCCAGTAGTATTTCGCTGTCGGGCACAGATACGCAGTATTTT. Protein product: CASSISLSGTDTQYF.

The rearrangement uses TRBV12-3 or TRBV12-4 and TRBJ1-4; no clear D gene. The V and J ends lost 3 bases and 4 bases respectively, with 9 bases between them. CDR3 length: 14 residues. The CDR3 sequence is CASSFVVGNEKLFF. In DNA form, the CDR3 reads TGTGCCAGCAGTTTTGTAGTGGGTAATGAAAAACTGTTTTTT.